This T cell receptor (beta chain) was profiled in a study of blood T cell repertoires in COVID-19. Germline assignment: CDR1 SGHTA and CDR2 FQGNSA. After removal of 5 bases from V and 7 bases from J, the junction contained 6 bases not matched to a gene. This CDR3 contains 15 residues. As handled by the study authors: Nucleated cell counts were estimated from reference gene primer amplification. This table comes from immunoSEQ multiplex PCR, and its TCRdb copy is limited to in-frame clones, with some not included. The V and J calls and clone size are taken from that table; D and trimming were inferred from the DNA. The repertoire includes 75,000 to 95,000 clones, roughly 88% of them detected once, and around 25% sits in the top ten.

This rearrangement joins TRBV7-2 to TRBJ1-6; 9 bases match TRBD1. Sequencing was carried out using peripheral blood. This receptor was taken from a man between 60 and 75 years old with acute or convalescent COVID-19. CDR3: CASSERTGDNSPLHF. For the CDR3, the DNA is TGTGCCAGCAGCGAAAGGACAGGGGACAATTCACCCCTCCACTTT.